This T cell receptor (beta chain) was retrieved from a study of graft-versus-host responses after intestinal transplantation. Study overall: Anti-thymocyte globulin was used for induction in all recipients, who then took tacrolimus and steroids for roughly 3 years. General study points: Detected in recipient marrow were GvH clones, some of which were first observed in ileum or blood. Early declines in HvG clones that occurred post-transplant were associated with peak circulating GvH clone levels.

To release intraepithelial and lamina propria lymphocytes, the graft tissue was processed. About this clone: As yet, its antigen is unknown.

Sequencing was performed with immunoSEQ multiplex PCR; in TCRdb, only in-frame clones are kept and a portion is missing. The repertoire holds tens of thousands of clones, with around 90% as singletons. V lost 8 bases to trimming and J lost 1 base; unmatched junction nucleotides: 5. Per the germline V gene, CDR1 is MNHEY and CDR2 is SVGAGI. The length of the CDR3 is 14 residues. This chain connects TRBV6-5 to TRBJ2-7; the match to TRBD1 covers 10 bases. The sequencing here drew on ileum tissue, taken approximately 370 days after transplant. This clonotype was sampled from a human patient who received an intestinal transplant, so some T cells may come from the graft donor. In DNA form, the CDR3 reads TGTGCCAGCGCCTGGACAGGGGGTTCCTACGAGCAGTACTTC. Its translation is CASAWTGGSYEQYF.